A single sample gave rise to the 13 T cell receptor beta chains below, sequenced in a study of radiotherapy plus CTLA-4 blockade in lung cancer. Sequenced by immunoSEQ multiplex PCR; TCRdb stores in-frame clones only, minus some. This repertoire shows about 77,000 clones, under 75% found once; its top ten account for more than 7.5%. The material was peripheral blood, obtained from a patient treated with radiotherapy plus ipilimumab. These TCRs come from a human donor with non-small cell lung cancer whose response to radiotherapy plus ipilimumab could not be evaluated.

This clone appeared once. This rearrangement joins TRBV9 to TRBJ1-4, with 9 bases that match TRBD1. Germline CDR1 reads SGDLS; CDR2 reads YYNGEE. This CDR3 is 18 amino acids long. The junction had 16 bases not matched to a gene; V was cut back by 4 bases and J by 6 bases. In DNA, the CDR3 is TGTGCCAGCAGCCCCACATTGCAGGACAGGGGTATGGATGAAAAACTGTTTTTT. Amino acid sequence: CASSPTLQDRGMDEKLFF.

The sample holds one count of this clone. The genes are TRBV28 and TRBJ2-7; 9 bases match TRBD1. Germline CDR1 is MDHEN and CDR2 is SYDVKM. Germline trimming cut 6 bases from V and 5 bases from J; bases unmatched to any gene: 11. The CDR3 covers 15 residues. In DNA, the CDR3 is TGTGCCAGCAGCCAACCCGGGACAGGGATCAACGAGCAGTACTTC. This encodes CASSQPGTGINEQYF.

CDR3 in amino acids: CASSMSDRPNQPQHF. CDR3 sequence (DNA): TGTGCCAGTAGTATGTCGGACAGGCCCAATCAGCCCCAGCATTTT. The chain joins TRBV19 to TRBJ1-5, with 7 bases fitting TRBD1. The CDR3 contains 15 residues. From germline, CDR1 is LNHDA and CDR2 SQIVND (reference sequence). With V trimmed by 3 bases and J by 3 bases, 5 bases remained unmatched.

The chain links TRBV30 to TRBJ1-5; D is possibly TRBD1 (6 bases). V lost 2 bases and J lost 2, with 10 bases in between. Looked up from germline, CDR1 is GTSNPN and CDR2 is SVGIG (reference sequence). The CDR3 runs 14 residues. CDR3 loop: CAWSPRTGNQPQHF. The CDR3 DNA is TGTGCCTGGAGTCCCCGGACAGGCAATCAGCCCCAGCATTTT.

The count of this clone is one. The CDR3 here is CASSLIVTSGHYNEQFF. In DNA, the CDR3 is TGTGCCAGCAGCTTGATTGTGACTAGCGGACACTACAATGAGCAGTTCTTC. This chain connects TRBV7-8 to TRBJ2-1, with 9 bases matching TRBD2. Germline V gene data show CDR1 as SGHVS and CDR2 as FQNEAQ. V lost 3 bases and J lost 3; bases outside the gene matches: 9. The CDR3 extends over 17 amino acids.

The CDR3 loop is CASSFRTGGTDTQYF. CDR3 DNA sequence: TGTGCCAGCAGCTTTCGAACAGGGGGCACAGATACGCAGTATTTT. The J gene is TRBJ2-3, the V gene TRBV7-9, with 7 positions matching TRBD1. Per germline, CDR1 SEHNR and CDR2 FQNEAQ (reference sequence). The J segment lost 1 base and the V segment lost 3 bases, leaving 4 bases of the junction unmatched. The CDR3 runs to 15 residues.

The chain employs TRBV7-6 and TRBJ2-5, with 7 bases fitting TRBD2. The J call is in doubt because the DNA end fits TRBJ2-7 better. Germline CDR1 and CDR2: SGHVS and FNYEAQ. CDR3 length: 13 amino acids. The CDR3 here is CASSSTSVYEQYF. The CDR3 DNA sequence: TGTGCCAGCAGCTCCACTAGCGTCTACGAGCAGTACTTC.

The V gene is TRBV7-9, the J gene TRBJ2-7; D might be TRBD1 (6 bases). There are 13 residues in the CDR3. V lost 5 bases, J lost 2 bases, and 10 bases lay in between. Germline values: CDR1 SEHNR, CDR2 FQNEAQ (reference sequence). The CDR3 sequence: CASSTRQAYEQYF. The CDR3, as DNA: TGTGCCAGCAGCACCCGACAGGCCTACGAGCAGTACTTC.

This chain joins TRBV29-1 and TRBJ2-5; 7 bases agree with TRBD2. The CDR3 loop spans 12 amino acids. V shed 3 bases and J 3 bases; nucleotides not matched to a gene: 1. The germline V gene encodes CDR1 SQVTM and CDR2 ANQGSEA. The CDR3 sequence: CSVDGGEETQYF. The CDR3 coding sequence is TGCAGCGTTGATGGGGGGGAAGAGACCCAGTACTTC.

The V gene is TRBV20-1, the J gene TRBJ2-5, with D possibly matching TRBD2 (6 bases). With 8 bases removed from V and 4 bases from J, the gap between germline ends came to 11 bases. CDR3 size: 11 residues. Germline V gene lookup returns CDR1 DFQATT and CDR2 SNEGSKA (reference sequence). Written as DNA, the CDR3 is TGCAGTACACGACTAGTAGAGACCCAGTACTTC. Translating gives CSTRLVETQYF.

V usage is TRBV9 and J usage is TRBJ1-1; D is uncertain. CDR1 and CDR2 from the germline V gene are SGDLS and YYNGEE. The CDR3 extends over 14 amino acids. V dropped 2 bases and J dropped 1 base, with 9 bases sitting between them. CDR3 residues: CASSVEGTNTEAFF. CDR3 sequence (DNA): TGTGCCAGCAGCGTGGAGGGCACGAACACTGAAGCTTTCTTT.

The CDR3 DNA sequence: TGTGCCAGCAGCTCAATCGAACAGGGGCCCTATGGCTACACCTTC. It yields the protein CASSSIEQGPYGYTF. The rearrangement links TRBV5-6 to TRBJ1-2; TRBD1 aligns across 7 bases. Germline assignment: CDR1 SGHDT and CDR2 YYEEEE. This CDR3 comprises 15 residues. The J segment lost 4 bases and the V segment lost 3 bases, leaving 9 bases of the junction unmatched.

The chain has TRBV4-1 and TRBJ2-1; a weak D match, TRBD2 (6 bases). Germline CDR1 is MGHRA and CDR2 is YSYEKL. The CDR3 contains 17 residues. Trimming removed 0 bases from V and 3 bases from J, with 15 bases in between. The CDR3: CASSQERRGLFYNEQFF. DNA of the CDR3: TGCGCCAGCAGCCAAGAGAGAAGGGGACTTTTCTACAATGAGCAGTTCTTC.